This paragraph reports one T cell receptor beta chain. The data were taken from a study of blood T cell repertoires in COVID-19. Study details: Acute and convalescent COVID-19 samples came from the United States, Italy and Spain.

Authors' analysis steps: Nucleated cell number was recorded as an estimate derived from reference gene primer amplification. Sequencing was performed with immunoSEQ multiplex PCR; in TCRdb, only in-frame clones are kept and a portion is missing. V, J and clone size were drawn from that table, and D and trimming were deduced from the DNA. The sample yields 120,000 or so clones, around four fifths seen once. Sequencing was carried out using peripheral blood. This sequence originates from a human donor in a cohort sampled during active COVID-19.

The chain's CDR3 is CASSFSTGADTQYF. The CDR3 DNA reads TGTGCCAGCAGTTTCTCGACCGGGGCAGATACGCAGTATTTT. This chain joins TRBV27 and TRBJ2-3; TRBD2 might be the D (5 bases). V was pared by 3 bases and J by 4 bases, with 11 bases between. This CDR3 region has 14 residues. The germline V gene encodes CDR1 MNHEY and CDR2 SMNVEV (reference sequence).